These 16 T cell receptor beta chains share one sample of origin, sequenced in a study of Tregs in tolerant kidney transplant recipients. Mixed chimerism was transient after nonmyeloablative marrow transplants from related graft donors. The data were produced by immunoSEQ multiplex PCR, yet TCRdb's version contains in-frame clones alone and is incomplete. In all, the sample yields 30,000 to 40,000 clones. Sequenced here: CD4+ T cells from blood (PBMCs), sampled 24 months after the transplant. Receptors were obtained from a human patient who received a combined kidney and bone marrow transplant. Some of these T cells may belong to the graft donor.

Here the CDR3 reads CASSLSGRARDEQYF. The CDR3 bases that were read are TGTGCCAGCAGCCTAAGCGGGAGGGCCCGGGACGAG. The chain links TRBV7-2 to TRBJ2-7, with 10 nucleotides matching TRBD2. With the read ending 3 residues before the CDR3 end, the germline J gene is used to fill in that end. V shed 5 bases, J shed 5 bases, and the junction held 9 bases outside the gene matches. Germline values: CDR1 SGHTA, CDR2 FQGNSA. This CDR3 contains 15 residues.

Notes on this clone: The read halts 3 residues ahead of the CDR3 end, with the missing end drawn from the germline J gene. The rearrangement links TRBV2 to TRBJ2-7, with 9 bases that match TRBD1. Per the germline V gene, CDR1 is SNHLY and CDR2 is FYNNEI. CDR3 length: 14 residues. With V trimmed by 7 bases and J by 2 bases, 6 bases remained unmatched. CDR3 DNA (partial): TGTGCCAGCACCGGGACAGGGACAACCTACGAG. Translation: CASTGTGTTYE. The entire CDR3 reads CASTGTGTTYEQYF.

The CDR3 here is CASSPLRADTQYF. Partial CDR3 DNA: TGTGCCAGCTCACCACTTAGGGCAGATACG. This chain connects TRBV18 to TRBJ2-3, with D unclear. The observed sequence ends 3 residues before the CDR3 terminus, with the missing tail filled in from the germline J gene. The germline CDR1 and CDR2 sequences are KGHSH and LQKENI. The CDR3 spans 13 residues. The germline V and J ends were trimmed by 1 base and 4 bases, with 6 bases remaining between them.

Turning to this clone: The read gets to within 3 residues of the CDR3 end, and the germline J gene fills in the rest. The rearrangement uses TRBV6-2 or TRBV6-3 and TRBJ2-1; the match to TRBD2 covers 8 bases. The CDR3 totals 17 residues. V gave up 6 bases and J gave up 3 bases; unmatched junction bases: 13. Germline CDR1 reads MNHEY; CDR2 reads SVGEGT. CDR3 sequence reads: CASSLTPSGSFYNEQFF. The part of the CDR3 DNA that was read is TGTGCCAGCAGCCTTACCCCAAGCGGGAGTTTCTACAATGAG.

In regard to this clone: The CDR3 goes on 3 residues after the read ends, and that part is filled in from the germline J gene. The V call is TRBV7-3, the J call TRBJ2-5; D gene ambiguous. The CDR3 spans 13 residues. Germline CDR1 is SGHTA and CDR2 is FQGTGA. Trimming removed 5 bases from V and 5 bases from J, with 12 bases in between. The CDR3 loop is CASSPARSETQYF. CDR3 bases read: TGTGCCAGCAGCCCGGCTAGGTCGGAGACC.

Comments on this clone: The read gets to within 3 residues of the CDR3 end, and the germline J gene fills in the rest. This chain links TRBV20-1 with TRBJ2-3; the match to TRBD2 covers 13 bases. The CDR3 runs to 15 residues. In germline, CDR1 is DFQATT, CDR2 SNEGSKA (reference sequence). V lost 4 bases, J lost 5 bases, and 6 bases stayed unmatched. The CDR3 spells CSAKPGLAGRDTQYF. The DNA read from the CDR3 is TGCAGTGCTAAACCGGGACTAGCGGGAAGAGATACG.

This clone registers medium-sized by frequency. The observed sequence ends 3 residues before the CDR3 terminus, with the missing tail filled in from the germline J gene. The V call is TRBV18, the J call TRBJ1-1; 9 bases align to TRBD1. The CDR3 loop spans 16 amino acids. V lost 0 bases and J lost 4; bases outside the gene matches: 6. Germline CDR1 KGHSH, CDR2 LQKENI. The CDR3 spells CASSPPWTGATTEAFF. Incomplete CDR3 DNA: TGTGCCAGCTCACCACCGTGGACAGGGGCGACCACTGAA. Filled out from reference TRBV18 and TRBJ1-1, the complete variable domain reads NAGVMQNPRHLVRRRGQEARLRCSPMKGHSHVYWYRQLPEEGLKFMVYLQKENIIDESGMPKERFSAEFPKEGPSILRIQQVVRGDSAAYFCASSPPWTGATTEAFFGQGTRLTVV.

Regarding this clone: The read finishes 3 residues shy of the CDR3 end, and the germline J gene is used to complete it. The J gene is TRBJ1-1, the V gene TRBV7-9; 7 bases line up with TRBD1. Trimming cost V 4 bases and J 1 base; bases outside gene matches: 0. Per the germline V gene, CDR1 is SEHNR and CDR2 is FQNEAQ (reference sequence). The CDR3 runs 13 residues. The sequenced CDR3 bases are TGTGCCAGCAGCTGGGACAGGAACACTGAA. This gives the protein CASSWDRNTE. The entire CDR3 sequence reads CASSWDRNTEAFF.

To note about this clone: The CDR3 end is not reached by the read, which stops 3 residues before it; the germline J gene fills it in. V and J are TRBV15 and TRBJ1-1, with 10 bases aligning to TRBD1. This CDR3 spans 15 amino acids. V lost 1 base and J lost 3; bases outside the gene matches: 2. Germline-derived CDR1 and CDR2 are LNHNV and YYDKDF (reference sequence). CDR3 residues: CATSRGDRGDTEAFF. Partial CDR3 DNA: TGTGCCACCAGCAGAGGGGACAGGGGAGACACTGAA.

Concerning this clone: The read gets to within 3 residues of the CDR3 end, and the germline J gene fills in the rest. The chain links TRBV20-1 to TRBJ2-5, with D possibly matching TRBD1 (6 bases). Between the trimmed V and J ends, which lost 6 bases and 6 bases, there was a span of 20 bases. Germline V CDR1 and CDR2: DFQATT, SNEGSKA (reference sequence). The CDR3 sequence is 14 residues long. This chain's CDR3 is CSALDSATSKTQYF. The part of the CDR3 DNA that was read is TGCAGTGCATTGGACAGCGCTACCTCAAAGACC.

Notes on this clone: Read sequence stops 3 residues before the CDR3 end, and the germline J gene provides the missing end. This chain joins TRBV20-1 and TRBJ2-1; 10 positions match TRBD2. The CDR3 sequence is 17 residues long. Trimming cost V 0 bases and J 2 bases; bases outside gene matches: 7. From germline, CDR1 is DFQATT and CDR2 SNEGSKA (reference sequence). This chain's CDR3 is CSARDYSGRSPYNEQFF. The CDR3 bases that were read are TGCAGTGCTAGAGATTATAGCGGGAGGTCCCCCTACAATGAG.

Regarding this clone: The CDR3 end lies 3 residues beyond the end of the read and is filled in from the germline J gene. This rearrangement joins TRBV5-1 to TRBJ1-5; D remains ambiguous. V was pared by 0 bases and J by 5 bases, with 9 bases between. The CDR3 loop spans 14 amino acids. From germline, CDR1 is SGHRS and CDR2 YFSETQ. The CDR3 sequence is CASSLAPQDQPQHF. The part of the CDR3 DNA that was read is TGCGCCAGCAGCTTGGCCCCTCAGGATCAGCCC.

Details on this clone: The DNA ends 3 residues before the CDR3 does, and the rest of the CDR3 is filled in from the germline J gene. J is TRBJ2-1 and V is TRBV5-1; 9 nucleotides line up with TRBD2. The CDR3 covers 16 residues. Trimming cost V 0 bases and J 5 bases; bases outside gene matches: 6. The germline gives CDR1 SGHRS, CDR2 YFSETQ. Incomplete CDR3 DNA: TGCGCCAGCAGCTTGGCAGCTAGCGGGAACCACAATGAG. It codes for CASSLAASGNHNE. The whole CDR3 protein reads CASSLAASGNHNEQFF.

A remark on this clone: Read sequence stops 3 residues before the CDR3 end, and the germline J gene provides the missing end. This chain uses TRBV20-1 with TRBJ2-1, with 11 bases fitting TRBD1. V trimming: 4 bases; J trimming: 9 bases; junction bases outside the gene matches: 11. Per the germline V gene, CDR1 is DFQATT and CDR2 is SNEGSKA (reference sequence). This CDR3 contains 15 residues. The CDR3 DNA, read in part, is TGCAGTGCTATGGGCCGGACAGGGGGCTGGTTTGAG. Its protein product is CSAMGRTGGWFE. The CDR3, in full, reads CSAMGRTGGWFEQFF.

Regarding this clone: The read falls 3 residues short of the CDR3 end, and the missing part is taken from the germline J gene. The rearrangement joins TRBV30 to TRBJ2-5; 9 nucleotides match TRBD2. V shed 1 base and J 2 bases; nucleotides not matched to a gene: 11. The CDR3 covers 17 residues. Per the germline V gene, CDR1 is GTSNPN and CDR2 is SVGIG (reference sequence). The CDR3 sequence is CAWSAGLLAGNQETQYF. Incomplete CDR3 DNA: TGTGCCTGGAGTGCCGGACTACTAGCGGGTAATCAAGAGACC.

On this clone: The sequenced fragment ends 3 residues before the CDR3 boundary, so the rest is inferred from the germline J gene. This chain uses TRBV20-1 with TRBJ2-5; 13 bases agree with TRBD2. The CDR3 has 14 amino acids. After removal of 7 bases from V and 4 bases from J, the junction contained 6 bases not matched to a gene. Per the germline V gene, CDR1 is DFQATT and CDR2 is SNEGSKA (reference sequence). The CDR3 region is CSGRLAGGRETQYF. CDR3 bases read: TGCAGTGGACGACTAGCGGGGGGACGAGAGACC.